The next 32 T cell receptor beta chains were all read from a single sample in a study of PD-1 blockade in classical Hodgkin lymphoma. Following autologous stem cell transplantation, relapse occurred in every patient, and exposure to brentuximab vedotin varied. Method: immunoSEQ multiplex PCR; TCRdb's copy keeps in-frame clones and lacks some. The table lists 41,000 or so clones, 76% of them singletons. Sequencing was performed on peripheral blood mononuclear cells (PBMCs), taken at baseline. These receptor sequences come from a human donor with classical Hodgkin lymphoma.

The chain carries TRBV4-1 and TRBJ2-7; TRBD1 matches at 9 bases. Germline CDR1 and CDR2: MGHRA and YSYEKL. The V gene end was trimmed by 1 base and the J gene end by 1 base; junction bases not matched to a gene: 5. This CDR3 comprises 16 residues. The DNA of the CDR3 is TGCGCCAGCAGCCAAGTGACGGGACAGGGTTCCTACGAGCAGTACTTC. Encoded protein: CASSQVTGQGSYEQYF.

This clone was detected only a few times. This chain connects TRBV18 to TRBJ1-1, with D maybe TRBD1 (5 bases). Germline V CDR1 and CDR2: KGHSH, LQKENI. Trimming stripped 3 bases from V and 11 bases from J, with 16 bases between. The CDR3 length is 13 residues. CDR3 sequence: CASSPWDEKEAFF. The CDR3 DNA follows: TGTGCCAGCTCACCCTGGGACGAAAAGGAGGCTTTCTTT.

The rearrangement links TRBV5-1 to TRBJ2-1; D is undetermined. Trimming pared 7 bases from V and 14 bases from J, leaving 19 bases between. Looked up from germline, CDR1 is SGHRS and CDR2 is YFSETQ. The CDR3 extends over 12 amino acids. CDR3 sequence: CASSRLGMGEFF. The CDR3, as DNA: TGCGCCAGCTCAAGGCTAGGGATGGGCGAGTTCTTC.

In its sample, this clone was seen once. The chain has TRBV7-9 and TRBJ2-7, with D maybe TRBD2 (6 bases). V dropped 0 bases and J dropped 1 base, with 13 bases sitting between them. Germline V CDR1 and CDR2: SEHNR, FQNEAQ (reference sequence). This CDR3 is 16 amino acids long. In DNA, the CDR3 is TGTGCCAGCAGCTTAGCTTTTGGGACTTCTTCCTACGAGCAGTACTTC. The encoded protein is CASSLAFGTSSYEQYF.

The sample holds one count of this clone. This chain uses TRBV18 with TRBJ2-7, with a tentative D call TRBD1 (6 bases). V was trimmed by 1 base and J by 2 bases, leaving 6 bases between them. This CDR3 region has 13 residues. The germline V gene has CDR1 KGHSH and CDR2 LQKENI. The CDR3: CASSPQGAYEQYF. The CDR3 DNA is TGTGCCAGCTCACCACAGGGGGCCTACGAGCAGTACTTC.

J is TRBJ2-2 and V is TRBV7-9, with D possibly being TRBD1 or TRBD2 (5 bases each). The CDR3 sequence is 14 residues long. V gave up 2 bases and J gave up 4 bases, with 8 bases separating them. Looked up from germline, CDR1 is SEHNR and CDR2 is FQNEAQ (reference sequence). The CDR3 DNA sequence: TGTGCCAGCAGCTTAATGGGGACCACCGGGGAGCTGTTTTTT. Translating gives CASSLMGTTGELFF.

The V gene is TRBV19, the J gene TRBJ1-2; perhaps TRBD1 as D (5 bases). The germline V and J ends were trimmed by 6 bases and 2 bases, with 13 bases remaining between them. This CDR3 has 14 amino acids. The V gene's germline CDR1 is LNHDA and CDR2 SQIVND (reference sequence). The CDR3: CASSDLGTNYGYTF. The CDR3 DNA reads TGTGCCAGTAGCGACCTCGGGACCAACTATGGCTACACCTTC.

The V call is TRBV14, the J call TRBJ1-1, with D possibly TRBD1 on 5 matching bases. This CDR3 region has 15 residues. V was pared by 0 bases and J by 1 base, with 9 bases between. Germline V gene lookup returns CDR1 SGHDN and CDR2 FVKESK. The CDR3 loop is CASSQERGTNTEAFF. The CDR3 coding sequence is TGTGCCAGCAGCCAAGAGAGGGGAACGAACACTGAAGCTTTCTTT.

This clone was counted a few times. The chain joins TRBV12-5 to TRBJ1-5; D is perhaps TRBD1 (5 bases). The CDR3 extends over 14 amino acids. Trimming stripped 1 base from V and 7 bases from J, with 11 bases between. The germline V gene encodes CDR1 LGHNT and CDR2 FRNRAP. CDR3 amino acids: CASGLAGSGQPQHF. The DNA of the CDR3 is TGTGCTAGTGGTTTGGCAGGGTCTGGGCAGCCCCAGCATTTT.

This chain connects TRBV7-2 to TRBJ2-7; 7 bases are a match to TRBD1. The junction had 3 bases not matched to a gene; V was cut back by 1 base and J by 3 bases. This CDR3 spans 14 amino acids. CDR1 and CDR2 (germline): SGHTA, FQGNSA. CDR3 sequence reads: CASSLGDSGYEQYF. Written as DNA, the CDR3 is TGTGCCAGCAGCTTAGGGGACAGTGGCTACGAGCAGTACTTC.

This clone was recorded only once. The genes are TRBV6-5 and TRBJ2-7; unclear D gene. The germline gives CDR1 MNHEY, CDR2 SVGAGI. This CDR3 has 11 amino acids. Between the trimmed V and J ends, which lost 4 bases and 4 bases, there was a span of 5 bases. The chain's CDR3 is CASSSLYEQYF. CDR3 in DNA: TGTGCCAGCAGTTCTCTATACGAGCAGTACTTC.

The rearrangement links TRBV12-5 to TRBJ2-1; no definite D call. With 0 bases removed from V and 6 bases from J, the gap between germline ends came to 15 bases. The CDR3 loop spans 16 amino acids. The germline V gene encodes CDR1 LGHNT and CDR2 FRNRAP. CDR3 sequence reads: CASGLVLGFDGNEQFF. DNA of the CDR3: TGTGCTAGTGGTTTGGTACTTGGGTTTGATGGCAATGAGCAGTTCTTC.

V is TRBV4-1 and J is TRBJ2-1; 7 positions match TRBD2. The CDR3 has 16 amino acids. Germline V gives CDR1 MGHRA, CDR2 YSYEKL. The V segment lost 4 bases and the J segment 0 bases; nucleotides outside the gene matches: 6. The CDR3 DNA follows: TGCGCCAGCAGCCGAATCGGGAGGAGCTCCTACAATGAGCAGTTCTTC. It codes for CASSRIGRSSYNEQFF.

The V call is TRBV7-2, the J call TRBJ2-3, with D uncertain. CDR1 is SGHTA, CDR2 FQGNSA, per germline. The V end lost 4 bases, the J end lost 6 bases, and 11 bases lay between the germline ends. CDR3 size: 13 residues. The CDR3 region is CASSSRPSDTQYF. The CDR3, as DNA: TGTGCCAGCAGCTCAAGACCATCGGATACGCAGTATTTT.

The chain has TRBV30 and TRBJ2-5, with D tentatively TRBD2 (6 bases). V was pared by 2 bases and J by 4 bases, with 11 bases between. From germline, CDR1 is GTSNPN and CDR2 SVGIG (reference sequence). The CDR3 runs to 13 residues. The CDR3 here is CAWSIRRGETQYF. CDR3 in DNA: TGTGCCTGGAGTATAAGGAGGGGAGAGACCCAGTACTTC.

V is TRBV7-2 and J is TRBJ1-1; 9 positions agree with TRBD1. The CDR3 is 15 amino acids. Germline values: CDR1 SGHTA, CDR2 FQGNSA. Unmatched junction bases numbered 5, after V lost 5 bases and J lost 1 base. The CDR3 DNA follows: TGTGCCAGCAGCAGAGGACAGGGGACGAACACTGAAGCTTTCTTT. Protein sequence: CASSRGQGTNTEAFF.

With regard to this clone: Other DNA sequences in the same sample also yield this CDR3. The chain carries TRBV9 and TRBJ2-7; D tentatively fits TRBD1 or TRBD2 (5 bases each). CDR1 is SGDLS and CDR2 is YYNGEE in the germline V gene. With 0 bases removed from V and 4 bases from J, the gap between germline ends came to 8 bases. The CDR3 is 13 residues long. This chain's CDR3 is CASSVVGGYEQYF. DNA for the CDR3: TGTGCCAGCAGCGTAGTTGGGGGTTACGAGCAGTACTTC.

The CDR3 DNA follows: TGTGCCAGCAGCCAAGATCTTGGCAGGGGGCGAGGCACAGATACGCAGTATTTT. Amino acid sequence: CASSQDLGRGRGTDTQYF. V usage is TRBV14 and J usage is TRBJ2-3, with TRBD1 matching over 8 bases. The junction had 9 bases not matched to a gene; V was cut back by 0 bases and J by 1 base. Germline V gives CDR1 SGHDN, CDR2 FVKESK. This CDR3 is built from 18 residues.

This clone was recorded a few times. This chain links TRBV6-6 with TRBJ1-1; D unclear. The CDR3 has 13 residues. V was trimmed by 6 bases and J by 1 base, leaving 9 bases between them. CDR1 is MNHNY and CDR2 is SVGAGI in the germline V gene (reference sequence). The CDR3 bases are TGTGCCAGCAGCCGTACATCGAACACTGAAGCTTTCTTT. Translating it yields CASSRTSNTEAFF.

The sample holds one count of this clone. The chain links TRBV6-5 to TRBJ2-3; D is perhaps TRBD2 (5 bases). The V end lost 6 bases, the J end lost 3 bases, and 13 bases lay between the germline ends. The CDR3 loop spans 14 amino acids. Germline V gene sequence: CDR1 MNHEY, CDR2 SVGAGI. CDR3 nucleotides: TGTGCCAGCAGCCTAGGCGGAGGAACAGATACGCAGTATTTT. Amino acids: CASSLGGGTDTQYF.

As to this clone: Different DNA sequences within this sample yield the same CDR3. The J gene is TRBJ2-7, the V gene TRBV5-1, with a weak D call TRBD1 (6 bases). Germline lookup yields CDR1 SGHRS and CDR2 YFSETQ. V dropped 1 base and J dropped 2 bases, with 13 bases sitting between them. The CDR3 has 15 residues. The CDR3 DNA reads as TGCGCCAGCAGCTTGAACCGGGACACAACCTACGAGCAGTACTTC. Translation gives CASSLNRDTTYEQYF.

The chain carries TRBV4-3 and TRBJ2-7; 8 nucleotides agree with TRBD1. Germline V lookup: CDR1 LGHNA, CDR2 YSLEER. The CDR3 runs 15 residues. V was pared by 3 bases and J by 2 bases, with 6 bases of the junction left unmatched. CDR3 DNA: TGCGCCAGCAGCCACGCCGGGACAGGTCCCTACGAGCAGTACTTC. Protein sequence: CASSHAGTGPYEQYF.

This chain links TRBV7-9 with TRBJ2-7, with D tentatively TRBD1 or TRBD2 (5 bases each). The V and J ends lost 1 base and 6 bases respectively, with 13 bases between them. CDR3 length: 14 residues. Looked up from germline, CDR1 is SEHNR and CDR2 is FQNEAQ (reference sequence). CDR3 in amino acids: CASSLVGAAGEQYF. Here the CDR3 DNA reads TGTGCCAGCAGCTTAGTCGGGGCCGCGGGCGAGCAGTACTTC.

The chain couples TRBV7-2 to TRBJ1-6, with TRBD1 matching over 9 bases. CDR1 is SGHTA, CDR2 FQGNSA, per germline. V was clipped by 3 bases and J by 14 bases; unmatched bases: 14. There are 16 residues in the CDR3. The CDR3 DNA sequence: TGTGCCAGCAGCTTTGGGGGACAGGGATGGATCCGCGCCCTCCACTTT. It translates to CASSFGGQGWIRALHF. The variable domain in full, completed from reference TRBV7-2 and TRBJ1-6, reads GAGVSQSPSNKVTEKGKDVELRCDPISGHTALYWYRQSLGQGLEFLIYFQGNSAPDKSGLPSDRFSAERTGGSVSTLTIQRTQQEDSAVYLCASSFGGQGWIRALHFGNGTRLTVT.

The V call is TRBV11-3, the J call TRBJ2-1, with no clear D. The V end lost 0 bases, the J end lost 3 bases, and 3 bases lay between the germline ends. Germline V lookup: CDR1 SGHNT, CDR2 YENEEA. This CDR3 is built from 13 residues. The CDR3 loop reads CASSLDFYNEQFF. DNA of the CDR3: TGTGCCAGCAGCTTAGATTTCTACAATGAGCAGTTCTTC.

The CDR3 reads CASFGGGPRREQFF. The CDR3 bases are TGTGCCAGCTTTGGGGGAGGGCCACGGAGGGAGCAGTTCTTC. The J gene is TRBJ2-1, the V gene TRBV6-5, with TRBD2 matching over 7 bases. The V segment lost 8 bases and the J segment 10 bases; nucleotides outside the gene matches: 14. Germline-derived CDR1 and CDR2 are MNHEY and SVGAGI. The CDR3 runs 14 residues.

This clone was seen only a few times. The gene calls are TRBV6-5 and TRBJ1-1; D is uncertain. Trimming shortened V by 1 base and J by 3 bases, and 6 bases separated the two germline ends. The CDR3 loop spans 13 amino acids. CDR1 is MNHEY, CDR2 SVGAGI, per germline. The DNA of the CDR3 is TGTGCCAGCAGTTACTTCGGGGACACTGAAGCTTTCTTT. Protein product: CASSYFGDTEAFF.

This chain joins TRBV6-5 and TRBJ1-5; possibly TRBD1 for D (5 bases). The germline CDR1 and CDR2 sequences are MNHEY and SVGAGI. The length of the CDR3 is 14 residues. V was shortened by 3 bases and J by 3 bases, with 9 bases between the two germline ends. For the CDR3, the DNA is TGTGCCAGCAGTTATCAGGGATACAATCAGCCCCAGCATTTT. It is translated as CASSYQGYNQPQHF.

This clone has a handful of counts. This sample also contains other DNA sequences that code for the same CDR3. The chain employs TRBV27 and TRBJ1-1, with D tentatively TRBD1 (5 bases). Germline V CDR1 and CDR2: MNHEY, SMNVEV (reference sequence). The length of the CDR3 is 13 residues. V dropped 3 bases and J dropped 2 bases, with 7 bases sitting between them. DNA for the CDR3: TGTGCCAGCAGTTTGGGACCTAACACTGAAGCTTTCTTT. Encoded protein: CASSLGPNTEAFF.

The V and J genes are TRBV6-4 and TRBJ1-2; D might be TRBD1 (6 bases). V was pared by 8 bases and J by 7 bases, with 23 bases between. The length of the CDR3 is 15 residues. Germline V gene sequence: CDR1 MRHNA, CDR2 SNTAGT. CDR3 region: CASSPSGQGLGGYTF. CDR3 coding DNA: TGTGCCAGCTCCCCCTCGGGGCAGGGGTTGGGTGGCTACACCTTC.

V usage is TRBV27 and J usage is TRBJ2-7; TRBD2 matches 12 bases. V lost 6 bases, J lost 0 bases, and 6 bases stayed unmatched. Germline V gene sequence: CDR1 MNHEY, CDR2 SMNVEV (reference sequence). This CDR3 comprises 16 residues. The CDR3 sequence is CASRPGLAGLSYEQYF. As DNA, the CDR3 is TGTGCCAGCAGGCCCGGACTAGCGGGGCTCTCCTACGAGCAGTACTTC.

The rearrangement joins TRBV6-5 to TRBJ2-7; 7 nucleotides line up with TRBD1. With 0 bases clipped from V and 4 bases from J, the junction kept 6 bases outside the gene matches. Per germline, CDR1 MNHEY and CDR2 SVGAGI. The CDR3 totals 15 residues. The CDR3: CASSYSRQGGYEQYF. CDR3 sequence (DNA): TGTGCCAGCAGTTACTCCAGACAGGGCGGGTACGAGCAGTACTTC.